The rows below give T cell receptor beta chains drawn from one sample of a study of blood T cell repertoires in COVID-19. TCRdb's table, derived via immunoSEQ multiplex PCR, lists solely in-frame clones and lacks some. The sample contains under 150,000 clones, around 90% of which appear only once. Sequencing used peripheral blood. The receptors shown here come from a man between 60 and 70 years old with COVID-19, enrolled during active disease. The CDR3 runs from the conserved cysteine through the conserved F or W. The order of the fields is J gene, CDR3 length, V gene, CDR3 protein.

j_gene: TRBJ2-3; len: 13; v_gene: TRBV11-2; CDR3aa: CASSLGRTDTQYF
j_gene: TRBJ2-3; len: 17; v_gene: TRBV24-1; CDR3aa: CATSDRGGGGMVDTQYF
j_gene: TRBJ2-3; len: 18; v_gene: TRBV28; CDR3aa: CASSPYPWTSGRGDTQYF
j_gene: TRBJ2-5; len: 15; v_gene: TRBV5-4; CDR3aa: CASSLSSGSLKTQYF
j_gene: TRBJ2-7; len: 14; v_gene: TRBV9; CDR3aa: CASSPTSGVYEQYF
j_gene: TRBJ2-4; len: 14; v_gene: TRBV4-1; CDR3aa: CASSQDRPGNIQYF
j_gene: TRBJ1-1; len: 14; v_gene: TRBV19; CDR3aa: CASTPDRVGTEAFF
j_gene: TRBJ1-2; len: 13; v_gene: TRBV2; CDR3aa: CASSDGGLEGYTF
j_gene: TRBJ2-5; len: 13; v_gene: TRBV12-3/TRBV12-4; CDR3aa: CASSLLAVGTQYF
j_gene: TRBJ1-1; len: 16; v_gene: TRBV24-1; CDR3aa: CATSDFPGVGNTEAFF
j_gene: TRBJ1-1; len: 15; v_gene: TRBV30; CDR3aa: CAWSSGSAGLSEAFF
j_gene: TRBJ1-5; len: 15; v_gene: TRBV6-1; CDR3aa: CASSERVLSNQPQHF
j_gene: TRBJ1-4; len: 14; v_gene: TRBV5-5; CDR3aa: CASSGTGVGEKLFF
j_gene: TRBJ1-3; len: 15; v_gene: TRBV24-1; CDR3aa: CATKEGDRGGNTIYF
j_gene: TRBJ2-7; len: 14; v_gene: TRBV11-3; CDR3aa: CASSLAGMGYEQYF
j_gene: TRBJ2-1; len: 13; v_gene: TRBV11-3; CDR3aa: CASSNGGQRVQFF
j_gene: TRBJ2-4; len: 16; v_gene: TRBV7-9; CDR3aa: CASSLIFAEAKNIQYF
j_gene: TRBJ1-2; len: 15; v_gene: TRBV19; CDR3aa: CASSPATGTGYGYTF
j_gene: TRBJ1-5; len: 14; v_gene: TRBV2; CDR3aa: CASNWDIRNQPQHF
j_gene: TRBJ2-7; len: 14; v_gene: TRBV28; CDR3aa: CASSPSTSTHEQYF
j_gene: TRBJ1-2; len: 16; v_gene: TRBV10-3; CDR3aa: CAISEYFQAANYGYTF
j_gene: TRBJ2-5; len: 16; v_gene: TRBV24-1; CDR3aa: CATSDLPSGSEETQYF
j_gene: TRBJ1-4; len: 13; v_gene: TRBV2; CDR3aa: CARGDSDNEKLFF
j_gene: TRBJ2-7; len: 13; v_gene: TRBV12-3/TRBV12-4; CDR3aa: CASRGQVRDEQYF
j_gene: TRBJ2-5; len: 16; v_gene: TRBV3-1/TRBV3-2; CDR3aa: CASSQWDRGLVETQYF
j_gene: TRBJ2-1; len: 11; v_gene: TRBV6-2/TRBV6-3; CDR3aa: CASSKTGLQFF
j_gene: TRBJ2-7; len: 14; v_gene: TRBV7-6; CDR3aa: CASSGGQGEDEQYF
j_gene: TRBJ1-1; len: 13; v_gene: TRBV19; CDR3aa: CASRTFMNTEAFF
j_gene: TRBJ1-1; len: 15; v_gene: TRBV29-1; CDR3aa: CSVHRGQPSNTEAFF
j_gene: TRBJ2-1; len: 16; v_gene: TRBV23-1; CDR3aa: CASSQGHLSSYNEQFF
j_gene: TRBJ2-3; len: 13; v_gene: TRBV29-1; CDR3aa: CSVGDRSTDTQYF
j_gene: TRBJ2-7; len: 14; v_gene: TRBV27; CDR3aa: CASSSRTGRYEQYF
j_gene: TRBJ2-1; len: 17; v_gene: TRBV13; CDR3aa: CASSFLAGESSYNEQFF
j_gene: TRBJ2-7; len: 15; v_gene: TRBV6-2/TRBV6-3; CDR3aa: CASSYMTSGAYEQYF
j_gene: TRBJ1-1; len: 14; v_gene: TRBV4-2; CDR3aa: CASSQDTARTEAFF
j_gene: TRBJ1-5; len: 12; v_gene: TRBV28; CDR3aa: CATKQGNQPQHF
j_gene: TRBJ2-5; len: 15; v_gene: TRBV25-1; CDR3aa: CASSEGGGRAKTQYF
j_gene: TRBJ2-1; len: 18; v_gene: TRBV30; CDR3aa: CAWSAGTSGKAPYNEQFF
j_gene: TRBJ2-1; len: 15; v_gene: TRBV19; CDR3aa: CASTSGASGRNEQFF
j_gene: TRBJ2-1; len: 12; v_gene: TRBV21-1; CDR3aa: CASSEIGNEQFF
j_gene: TRBJ1-1; len: 17; v_gene: TRBV27; CDR3aa: CASSLFGTGTDNAEAFF
j_gene: TRBJ2-7; len: 14; v_gene: TRBV24-1; CDR3aa: CATSDPGTGNEQYF
j_gene: TRBJ1-2; len: 13; v_gene: TRBV10-3; CDR3aa: CAITTQAYDGYTF
j_gene: TRBJ2-7; len: 14; v_gene: TRBV13; CDR3aa: CASSPRQGAYEQYF
j_gene: TRBJ2-2; len: 13; v_gene: TRBV30; CDR3aa: CAWRWSNTGELFF
j_gene: TRBJ2-5; len: 15; v_gene: TRBV3-1/TRBV3-2; CDR3aa: CASSPRDWGAETQYF
j_gene: TRBJ1-6; len: 15; v_gene: TRBV5-1; CDR3aa: CASSNDGHLNSPLHF